The 22 T cell receptor beta chains presented below share a single source sample, sequenced in a study of neurological immune-mediated disorders. TCRdb analysed the 5' RACE reads with MiXCR anew, one entry per CDR3 protein. The sample has 100,000 to 150,000 distinct CDR3 sequences, 3% to 3.5% seen once. The sequencing sample was made of PBMCs. Source of these receptors: a young woman with multiple sclerosis.

This clonotype came up a few times. V usage is TRBV20-1 and J usage is TRBJ2-1, with 10 bases identical to TRBD2. Losses at the gene ends were 1 base for V and 0 bases for J; bases not matched to a gene: 12. The CDR3 consists of 19 residues. Germline V gives CDR1 DFQATT, CDR2 SNEGSKA (reference sequence). CDR3: CSARGSSGGPSSSYNEQFF. The CDR3 DNA reads as TGCAGTGCTAGAGGGAGTAGCGGGGGGCCTTCTAGCTCCTACAATGAGCAGTTCTTC.

This clonotype came up many times. The genes are TRBV29-1 and TRBJ1-1; a weak D match, TRBD1 (5 bases). V lost 6 bases and J 7 bases, leaving 12 bases between the germline ends. CDR1 and CDR2 (germline): SQVTM, ANQGSEA. The CDR3 length is 11 residues. CDR3 amino acids: CSVRDGFEAFF. The CDR3 DNA reads TGCAGCGTCCGGGACGGTTTTGAAGCTTTCTTT.

Comment on this clonotype: One base away lies a much larger clone, so this may be a sequencing read error. The chain uses TRBV9 and TRBJ1-1; D ambiguous. Germline CDR1 SGDLS, CDR2 YYNGEE. CDR3 length: 14 residues. The CDR3 reads CASSEAAMNTAAFF. CDR3 sequence (DNA): TGTGCCAGCAGCGAGGCAGCCATGAACACTGCAGCTTTCTTT.

This clonotype was seen many times. The rearrangement uses TRBV27 and TRBJ2-7; unclear D gene. Germline V gives CDR1 MNHEY, CDR2 SMNVEV (reference sequence). V was clipped by 2 bases and J by 2 bases, with 10 bases between them. The CDR3 loop spans 14 amino acids. DNA for the CDR3: TGTGCCAGCAGTTTAAAGGTCGGTGCCTACGAGCAGTACTTC. Translation gives CASSLKVGAYEQYF.

This clonotype was counted ten times or more. The V and J genes are TRBV29-1 and TRBJ1-1; weak D call: TRBD1 (6 bases). The V gene's germline CDR1 is SQVTM and CDR2 ANQGSEA. This CDR3 has 15 residues. The V end was cut by 5 bases, the J end by 7 bases, with 23 bases between. CDR3 bases: TGCAGCGTTTCACCCCGCGGGACACTCGTAAGTGAAGCTTTCTTT. Translated: CSVSPRGTLVSEAFF.

This clonotype appeared many times. The chain links TRBV20-1 to TRBJ1-1, with D possibly TRBD1 on 5 matching bases. V lost 8 bases and J 2 bases, leaving 18 bases between the germline ends. CDR1 and CDR2 (germline): DFQATT, SNEGSKA (reference sequence). The CDR3 extends over 14 amino acids. The CDR3 loop is CSTWERGANTEAFF. DNA for the CDR3: TGCAGTACTTGGGAAAGGGGTGCTAACACTGAAGCTTTCTTT.

This clonotype was seen many times. The chain combines TRBV12-3 or TRBV12-4 with TRBJ2-3, with 9 positions matching TRBD2. This CDR3 has 17 residues. V was clipped by 2 bases and J by 2 bases; unmatched bases: 8. In DNA form, the CDR3 reads TGTGCCAGCAGTTTACCCCGCGGGAGGGAGGTCACAGATACGCAGTATTTT. This gives the protein CASSLPRGREVTDTQYF.

This clonotype was counted at least ten times. The CDR3, as DNA: TGCGCCAGCAGTCCGGAGGGTTTTGGTCACGGGTCCTATAATTCACCCCTCCACTTT. Translating it yields CASSPEGFGHGSYNSPLHF. The V call is TRBV23-1, the J call TRBJ1-6; no clear D. TRBV23-1 is placed among ORFs of uncertain function. The CDR3 totals 19 residues. The germline V and J ends were trimmed by 4 bases and 1 base, with 20 bases remaining between them.

This clonotype was observed at least ten times. The genes are TRBV7-8 and TRBJ1-5; the match to TRBD1 covers 7 bases. CDR1 is SGHVS and CDR2 is FQNEAQ in the germline V gene. There are 15 residues in the CDR3. The trim removed 1 base at V and 9 bases at J, leaving 9 bases unmatched. The CDR3 region is CASSLVTGADGPQHF. In DNA form, the CDR3 reads TGTGCCAGCAGCTTAGTAACAGGGGCAGATGGGCCCCAGCATTTT.

This clonotype was seen repeatedly, ten times or more. The CDR3 DNA is TGCGCCAGCAGCCAGGGAAACACAGTGCTCGGCACTGAAGCTTTCTTT. Translated: CASSQGNTVLGTEAFF. The V call is TRBV4-1, the J call TRBJ1-1; no clear D. The V gene's germline CDR1 is MGHRA and CDR2 YSYEKL. Trimming removed 3 bases from V and 4 bases from J, with 18 bases in between. This CDR3 contains 16 residues.

Many counts were recorded for this clonotype. This chain uses TRBV14 with TRBJ2-7; unclear D gene. The germline V gene encodes CDR1 SGHDN and CDR2 FVKESK. Trimming took 1 base from V and 3 from J, leaving 13 bases between them. The CDR3 totals 15 residues. CDR3 bases: TGTGCCAGCAGCCAAGGAGTACTACGAAACTACGAGCAGTACTTC. Encoded protein: CASSQGVLRNYEQYF.

In its sample, this clonotype was seen many times. This chain links TRBV5-1 with TRBJ2-2, with D possibly matching TRBD1 (5 bases). This CDR3 has 15 amino acids. Germline loops: CDR1 SGHRS, CDR2 YFSETQ. The V gene lost 5 bases and the J gene lost 3 bases, with 14 bases spanning the gap. The CDR3 here is CASRMGGQYTGELFF. The DNA of the CDR3 is TGCGCCAGCAGGATGGGCGGACAATACACCGGGGAGCTGTTTTTT.

This chain connects TRBV3-1 to TRBJ2-7; 8 bases map to TRBD1. The CDR3 runs to 13 residues. The V and J ends lost 3 bases and 9 bases, in that order; junction bases with no gene match: 7. Germline V lookup: CDR1 LGHDT, CDR2 YNNKEL (reference sequence). The CDR3 DNA reads TGTGCCAGCAGCCAGAGACAGGGGTTCCTGCAGTACTTC. Amino acid sequence: CASSQRQGFLQYF.

This clonotype was seen more than once but under ten times. The V call is TRBV20-1, the J call TRBJ2-7; TRBD2 agrees at 11 bases. Germline CDR1 is DFQATT and CDR2 is SNEGSKA (reference sequence). The CDR3 is 15 residues long. The V segment lost 3 bases and the J segment 2 bases; nucleotides outside the gene matches: 6. This chain's CDR3 is CSARALAGGPYEQYF. The DNA of the CDR3 is TGCAGTGCTAGGGCCCTAGCGGGAGGACCCTACGAGCAGTACTTC.

This clonotype was counted many times. The genes are TRBV20-1 and TRBJ1-2, with 7 positions matching TRBD1. CDR1 and CDR2 from the germline V gene are DFQATT and SNEGSKA (reference sequence). V trimming: 3 bases; J trimming: 5 bases; junction bases outside the gene matches: 9. This CDR3 is 14 amino acids long. The CDR3 DNA follows: TGCAGTGCTAGGGAGGCGACAGGGATTTATGGCTACACCTTC. This codes for CSAREATGIYGYTF.

In regard to this clonotype: A much more abundant neighbour one base away suggests this may be a read error. CDR3 in amino acids: CASSWGGNQPQNF. The DNA of the CDR3 is TGTGCCAGCAGCTGGGGGGGCAATCAGCCCCAGAATTTT. The rearrangement links TRBV7-2 to TRBJ1-5; possible D gene TRBD1, 6 bases. CDR3 length: 13 residues. Germline V gene lookup returns CDR1 SGHTA and CDR2 FQGNSA. Full variable domain (rest looked up from reference TRBV7-2 and TRBJ1-5): GAGVSQSPSNKVTEKGKDVELRCDPISGHTALYWYRQSLGQGLEFLIYFQGNSAPDKSGLPSDRFSAERTGGSVSTLTIQRTQQEDSAVYLCASSWGGNQPQNFGDGTRLSIL.

This clonotype was seen repeatedly, ten times or more. J is TRBJ1-1 and V is TRBV5-1, with TRBD1 as a possible D gene (6 bases). In germline, CDR1 is SGHRS, CDR2 YFSETQ. The CDR3 is 16 amino acids. V dropped 4 bases and J dropped 0 bases, with 16 bases sitting between them. The CDR3 DNA sequence: TGCGCCAGCAGCCCCGTAGGGGGGCCGATGAACACTGAAGCTTTCTTT. The encoded protein is CASSPVGGPMNTEAFF.

This clonotype was counted ten times or more. This chain uses TRBV29-1 with TRBJ2-4; no clear D gene. V dropped 1 base and J dropped 8 bases, with 12 bases sitting between them. Germline CDR1 and CDR2: SQVTM and ANQGSEA. This CDR3 has 13 residues. In DNA, the CDR3 is TGCAGCGTTGAAGGGTCCCCCCGGGACATTCAGTACTTC. This translates into CSVEGSPRDIQYF.

The CDR3 nucleotides read TGCAGCGTTGACGGGTCCAGGGGTACTGAAGCTTTCTTT. Translated, it gives CSVDGSRGTEAFF. This chain connects TRBV29-1 to TRBJ1-1; the D gene is possibly TRBD1 (6 bases). V was pared by 3 bases and J by 5 bases, with 13 bases between. The germline CDR1 and CDR2 sequences are SQVTM and ANQGSEA. This CDR3 has 13 residues.

This clonotype came up many times. V usage is TRBV2 and J usage is TRBJ2-7; TRBD1 aligns across 8 bases. The ends lost 10 bases at V and 5 bases at J; junction bases unmatched: 16. The CDR3 runs 15 residues. CDR1 and CDR2 (germline): SNHLY, FYNNEI. The CDR3: CAIRPRRDRNDEQYF. In nucleotides, the CDR3 is TGTGCCATACGTCCTCGACGGGACAGGAACGACGAGCAGTACTTC.

This clonotype was observed many times. CDR3 residues: CASSLGTGGKLFF. As DNA, the CDR3 is TGTGCCAGCAGCTTAGGGACAGGGGGCAAGCTGTTTTTT. V usage is TRBV7-2 and J usage is TRBJ1-4, with 11 bases aligning to TRBD1. Germline CDR1 reads SGHTA; CDR2 reads FQGNSA. The J segment lost 14 bases and the V segment lost 1 base, leaving 3 bases of the junction unmatched. This CDR3 is built from 13 residues.

This clonotype was seen ten or more times. The V call is TRBV12-3 or TRBV12-4, the J call TRBJ1-6, with D possibly being TRBD1 (6 bases). The CDR3 length is 13 residues. The germline V and J ends were trimmed by 9 bases and 6 bases, with 12 bases remaining between them. CDR3 bases: TGTGCCAGTGGGGGCGGGTCTAATTCACCCCTCCACTTT. As protein: CASGGGSNSPLHF.